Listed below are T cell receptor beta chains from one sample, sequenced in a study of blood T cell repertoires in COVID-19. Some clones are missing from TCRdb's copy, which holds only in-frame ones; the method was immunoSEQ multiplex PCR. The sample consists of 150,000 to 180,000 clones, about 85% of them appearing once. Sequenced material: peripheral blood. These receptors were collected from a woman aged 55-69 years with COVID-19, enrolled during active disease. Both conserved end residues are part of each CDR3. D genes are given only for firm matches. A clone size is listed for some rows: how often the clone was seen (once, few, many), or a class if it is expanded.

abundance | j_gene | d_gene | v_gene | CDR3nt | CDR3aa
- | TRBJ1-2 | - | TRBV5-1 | TGCGCCAGCAGCTTGGGAGGACAGTCTAACTATGGCTACACCTTC | CASSLGGQSNYGYTF
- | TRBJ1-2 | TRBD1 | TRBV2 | TGTGCCAGCAGAGACCTTGGGACAGGTTTCGCCGGCTACACCTTC | CASRDLGTGFAGYTF
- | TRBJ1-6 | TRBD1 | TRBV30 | TGTGCCCGTCGGGACAGGTCGAATTCACCCCTCCACTTT | CARRDRSNSPLHF
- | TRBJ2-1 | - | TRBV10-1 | TGCGCCAGCAGTGAGTCCAGGGGACATGCGAATGAGCAGTTCTTC | CASSESRGHANEQFF
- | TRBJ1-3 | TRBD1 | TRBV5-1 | TGCGCCAGCAGCTCCTCGACAGGGGTAACTGGAAACACCATATATTTT | CASSSSTGVTGNTIYF
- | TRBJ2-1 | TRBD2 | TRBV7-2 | TGTGCCAGCAGCTTACTAGCGGGATGGGGCAATGAGCAGTTCTTC | CASSLLAGWGNEQFF
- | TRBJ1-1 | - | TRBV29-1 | TGCAGCGTTCAGGGACACCCAAACACTGAAGCTTTCTTT | CSVQGHPNTEAFF
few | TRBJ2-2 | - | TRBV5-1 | TGCGCCAGCAGCTTTTTCGGGGTAGAAACGGGAACCGGGGAGCTGTTTTTT | CASSFFGVETGTGELFF
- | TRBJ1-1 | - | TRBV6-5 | TGTGCCAGCACTCCCCACGACAGACACACTGAAGCTTTCTTT | CASTPHDRHTEAFF
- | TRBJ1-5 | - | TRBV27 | TGTGCCAGCAGTTTAAGGGGATATCAGCCCCAGCATTTT | CASSLRGYQPQHF
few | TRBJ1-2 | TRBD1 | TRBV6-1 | TGTGCCAGCAGTGACCAAACAGGGGGGAACTATGGCTACACCTTC | CASSDQTGGNYGYTF
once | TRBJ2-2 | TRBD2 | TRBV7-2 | TGTGCCAGCAGCTTCGGGGGGAGCCGGGCCGGGGAGCTGTTTTTT | CASSFGGSRAGELFF
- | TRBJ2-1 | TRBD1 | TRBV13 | TGTGCCAGCAGCCTTACAGGGGGGCAGGAGTTCTTC | CASSLTGGQEFF
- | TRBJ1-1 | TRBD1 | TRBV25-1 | TGTGCCAGCAGGCAAGACAGGGGTCAGAACACTGAAGCTTTCTTT | CASRQDRGQNTEAFF
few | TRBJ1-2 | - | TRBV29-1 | TGCAGCGTTGAACCCGCGGGGACCCATGGCTACACCTTC | CSVEPAGTHGYTF
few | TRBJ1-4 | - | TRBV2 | TGTGCCAGCAGTTCTGTAGCTGGGTCGGTTAATGAAAAACTGTTTTTT | CASSSVAGSVNEKLFF
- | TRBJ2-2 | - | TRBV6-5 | TGTGCCAGCATTCAGGGTAGGAACACCGGGGAGCTGTTTTTT | CASIQGRNTGELFF
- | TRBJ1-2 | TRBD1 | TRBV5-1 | TGCGCCAGCAGCTTGGGTAGGGGGCTGACTCTGAGGGGCTACACCTTC | CASSLGRGLTLRGYTF
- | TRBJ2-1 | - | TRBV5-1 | TGCGCCAGCAGCCTCCTCGGGCTAGCTGGGAATGAGCAGTTCTTC | CASSLLGLAGNEQFF
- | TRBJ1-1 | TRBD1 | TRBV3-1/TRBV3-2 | TGTGCCAGCAGCCTTGGCAGGGGGACTGAAGCTTTCTTT | CASSLGRGTEAFF
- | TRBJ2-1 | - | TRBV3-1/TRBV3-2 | TGTGCCAGCAGCCAGTCTTCAGGGGTGTTTGAGCAGTTCTTC | CASSQSSGVFEQFF
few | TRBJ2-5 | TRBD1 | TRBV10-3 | TGTGCCATTGGACAGGCGAAGTTGGAGACCCAGTACTTC | CAIGQAKLETQYF
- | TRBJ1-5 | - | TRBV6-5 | TGTGCCAGCGGGGGGGGACGGGGAACAAATGAGCCCCAGCATTTT | CASGGGRGTNEPQHF
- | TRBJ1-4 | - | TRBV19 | TGTGCCAGTAGTATAGCAGGGAATCGAAAACTGTTTTTT | CASSIAGNRKLFF
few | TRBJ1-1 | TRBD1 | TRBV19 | TGTGCCAGTAGTATTTCCCCCGGACAGGGCCGGGAAGCTTTCTTT | CASSISPGQGREAFF
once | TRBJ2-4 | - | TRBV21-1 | TGTGCCAGCAGCAAAATGAGAGGGCCCAAAAACATTCAGTACTTC | CASSKMRGPKNIQYF
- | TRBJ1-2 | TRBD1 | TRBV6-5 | TGTGCCAGCAGCCTCCGGGACAGCTATGGCTACACCTTC | CASSLRDSYGYTF
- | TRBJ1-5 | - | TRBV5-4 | TGTGCCAGCAGCTTGGCGGGGGGCAATCAGCCCCAGCATTTT | CASSLAGGNQPQHF
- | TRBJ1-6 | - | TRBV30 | TGTGCCTGGACCGGGGTTGGTTCACCCCTCCACTTT | CAWTGVGSPLHF
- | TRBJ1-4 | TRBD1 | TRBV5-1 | TGCGCCAGCAGCACCTCAGGGGGCTGGAGTGAAAAACTGTTTTTT | CASSTSGGWSEKLFF
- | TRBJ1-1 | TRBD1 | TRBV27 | TGTGCCGGACCTCTGGGACAGGAGAACACTGAAGCTTTCTTT | CAGPLGQENTEAFF
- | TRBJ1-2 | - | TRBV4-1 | TGCGCCAGCAGCCAAGATGGAGTAGGGGCCAGGAACTATGGCTACACCTTC | CASSQDGVGARNYGYTF
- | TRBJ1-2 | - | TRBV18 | TGTGCCAGCTCACCAGGGGGCGACTATGGCTACACCTTC | CASSPGGDYGYTF
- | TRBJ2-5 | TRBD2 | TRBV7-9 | TGTGCCAGCAGCTCTGGCGGGGGTAAAGAGACCCAGTACTTC | CASSSGGGKETQYF
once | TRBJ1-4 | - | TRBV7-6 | TGTGCCAGCAGCTTGGAGCCAACAACTAATGAAAAACTGTTTTTT | CASSLEPTTNEKLFF